Sequencing of this T cell receptor beta chain was carried out in a study of human T cells and chemical hapten exposure (dated by TCRdb to 2020 to 2023). For context, the study as a whole: Libraries were combined into a pool for sequencing, and differences in TCR yield between samples came mainly from small differences in library volumes within the pool. Both TCR alpha and TCR beta chains were sequenced from each blood RNA sample. The study tracked peripheral blood TCR repertoire changes in vivo during primary and secondary sensitization to the hapten diphenylcyclopropenone (DPC) in alopecia patients.

The library came from 5' RACE. Sequencing instrument: Illumina MiSeq. During library preparation, unique molecular identifiers were attached to individual cDNA molecules so that TCRs could be counted in a quantitative, reproducible way. The paper's data handling went like this. The median number of TCRs per sample was approximately 93,000, ranging from roughly 20,000 to 700,000. V, J and CDR3 annotation of the TCR reads was carried out using the Decombinator software suite. For PS versus PT1 abundance plots, all samples were subsampled to the same number of TCRs (28,000). TCRs were defined as expanded if absent before sensitization and observed at least eight times at the 2-week time point. Clones were called with MiXCR by TCRdb after fastp trimmed the public reads at Q25, and only in-frame beta chains were retained. Here each entry gathers all rows of one CDR3 protein and keeps the most common genes and DNA. In this record, the V and J calls reflect TCRdb's handling and not the investigators' own analysis. The sample table lists about 81,000 distinct CDR3 sequences, about 15% of them with a count of one. The top ten clonotypes cover 6.8% of the sample.

The V end loses 2 bases and the J end loses 0 bases, and a stretch of 7 bases separates them. The cysteine opens and the phenylalanine closes a CDR3 of 14 amino acids. Of all the DNA, just the CDR3 is kept, 42 bases in frame from base 1. CDR1 is given as SGHTA and CDR2 as FQGNSA, both from the germline V gene. Unfractionated whole blood was collected in Tempus Blood RNA tubes, and total RNA was extracted from that blood. About five healthy volunteers served as TCR sequencing controls and were bled at day 0, 2 weeks and 6 weeks. Findings and caveats that apply to the study as a whole: DPC sensitization did not change the number of TCRs with a frequency above 1 in 1000, and there was no evidence of changes in global repertoire structure. After repeated subsampling, the strength of the expansion versus patch-test correlation and the threshold at which it became significant changed.

About this clonotype: Its specific antigen is unknown. No much larger clone is present one base from it, and per-base qualities are unavailable.

The source of this sequence is a female donor in good health. This chain joins TRBV7-2 to TRBJ1-2; the D gene assignment is ambiguous. The DNA sequence is given as TGTGCCAGCAGCTTATCGGCCACTAACTATGGCTACACCTTC. Its coded protein is CASSLSATNYGYTF.